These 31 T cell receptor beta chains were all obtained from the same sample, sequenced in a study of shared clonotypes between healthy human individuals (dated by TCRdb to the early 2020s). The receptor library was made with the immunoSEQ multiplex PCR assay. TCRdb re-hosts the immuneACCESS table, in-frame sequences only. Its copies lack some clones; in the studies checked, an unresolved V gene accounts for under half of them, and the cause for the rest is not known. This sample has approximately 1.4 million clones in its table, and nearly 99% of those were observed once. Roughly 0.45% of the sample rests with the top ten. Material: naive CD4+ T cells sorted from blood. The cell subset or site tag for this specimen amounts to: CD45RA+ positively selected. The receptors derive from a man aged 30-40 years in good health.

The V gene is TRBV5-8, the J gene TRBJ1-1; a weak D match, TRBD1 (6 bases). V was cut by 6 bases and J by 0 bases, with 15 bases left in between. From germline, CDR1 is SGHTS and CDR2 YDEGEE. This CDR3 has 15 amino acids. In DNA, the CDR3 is TGTGCCAGCAACCTTGCGGGACAAATGAACACTGAAGCTTTCTTT. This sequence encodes CASNLAGQMNTEAFF.

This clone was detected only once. The CDR3 loop reads CSLSPGGQGLNTEAFF. CDR3 DNA: TGTTCACTCAGTCCCGGAGGACAGGGTTTGAACACTGAAGCTTTCTTT. The rearrangement joins TRBV28 to TRBJ1-1, with 8 nucleotides matching TRBD1. This CDR3 has 16 amino acids. The germline CDR1 and CDR2 sequences are MDHEN and SYDVKM.

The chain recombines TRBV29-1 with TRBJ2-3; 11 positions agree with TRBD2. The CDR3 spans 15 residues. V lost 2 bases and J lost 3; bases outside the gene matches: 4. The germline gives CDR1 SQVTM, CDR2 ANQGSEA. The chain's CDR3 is CSVESTSGATDTQYF. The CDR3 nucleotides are TGCAGCGTTGAATCGACTAGCGGGGCGACAGATACGCAGTATTTT.

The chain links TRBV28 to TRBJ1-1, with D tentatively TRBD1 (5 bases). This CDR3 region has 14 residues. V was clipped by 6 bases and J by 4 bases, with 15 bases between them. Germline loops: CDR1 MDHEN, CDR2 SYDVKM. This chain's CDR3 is CASSWGMGVTEAFF. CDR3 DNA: TGTGCCAGCAGCTGGGGGATGGGGGTCACTGAAGCTTTCTTT.

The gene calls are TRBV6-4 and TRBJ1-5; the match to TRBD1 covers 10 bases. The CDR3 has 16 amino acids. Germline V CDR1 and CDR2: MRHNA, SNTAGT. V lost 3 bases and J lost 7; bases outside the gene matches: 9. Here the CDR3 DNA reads TGTGCCAGCAGTGAAACCGGGACAGGGGTGAAGCAGCCCCAGCATTTT. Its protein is CASSETGTGVKQPQHF.

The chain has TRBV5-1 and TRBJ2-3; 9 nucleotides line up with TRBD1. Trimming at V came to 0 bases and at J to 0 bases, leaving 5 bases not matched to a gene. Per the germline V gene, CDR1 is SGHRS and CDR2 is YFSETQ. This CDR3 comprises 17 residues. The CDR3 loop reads CASSLVTGGSSTDTQYF. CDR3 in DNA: TGCGCCAGCAGCTTGGTCACAGGGGGCAGTAGCACAGATACGCAGTATTTT. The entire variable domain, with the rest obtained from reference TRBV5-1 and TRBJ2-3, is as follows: KAGVTQTPRYLIKTRGQQVTLSCSPISGHRSVSWYQQTPGQGLQFLFEYFSETQRNKGNFPGRFSGRQFSNSRSEMNVSTLELGDSALYLCASSLVTGGSSTDTQYFGPGTRLTVL.

The CDR3 here is CASSLDLISYEQYF. CDR3 coding DNA: TGTGCCAGCAGCTTAGATCTGATCTCCTACGAGCAGTACTTC. This sequence joins TRBV7-7 and TRBJ2-7, with D unclear. The ends were cut back, 1 base at V and 0 bases at J, with 7 bases in the middle. The CDR3 is 14 residues long. In germline, CDR1 is SSHAT, CDR2 FNYEAQ (reference sequence).

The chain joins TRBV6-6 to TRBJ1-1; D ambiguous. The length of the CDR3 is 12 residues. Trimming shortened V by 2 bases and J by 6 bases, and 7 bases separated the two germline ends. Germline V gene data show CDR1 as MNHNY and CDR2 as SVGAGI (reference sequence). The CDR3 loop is CASSYPEAEAFF. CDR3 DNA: TGTGCCAGCAGTTACCCGGAGGCTGAAGCTTTCTTT.

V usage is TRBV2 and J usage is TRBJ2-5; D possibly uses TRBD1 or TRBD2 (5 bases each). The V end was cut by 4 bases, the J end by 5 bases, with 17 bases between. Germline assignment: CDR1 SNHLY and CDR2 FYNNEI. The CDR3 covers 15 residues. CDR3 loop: CASSGSLAGLETQYF. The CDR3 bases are TGTGCCAGCAGTGGGTCCCTAGCAGGGCTGGAGACCCAGTACTTC. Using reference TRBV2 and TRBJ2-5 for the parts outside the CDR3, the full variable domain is EPEVTQTPSHQVTQMGQEVILRCVPISNHLYFYWYRQILGQKVEFLVSFYNNEISEKSEIFDDQFSVERPDGSNFTLKIRSTKLEDSAMYFCASSGSLAGLETQYFGPGTRLLVL.

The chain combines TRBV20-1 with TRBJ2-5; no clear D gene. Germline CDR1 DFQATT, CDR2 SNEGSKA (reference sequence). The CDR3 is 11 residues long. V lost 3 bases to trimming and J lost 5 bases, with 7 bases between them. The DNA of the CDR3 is TGCAGTGCTAGTAACCCGGAGACCCAGTACTTC. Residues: CSASNPETQYF.

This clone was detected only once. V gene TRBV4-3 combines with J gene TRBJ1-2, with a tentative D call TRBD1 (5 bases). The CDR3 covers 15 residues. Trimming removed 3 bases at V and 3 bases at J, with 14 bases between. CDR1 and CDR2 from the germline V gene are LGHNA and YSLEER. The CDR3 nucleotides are TGCGCCAGCAGCCAGGCGAGGGGCACAGACTATGGCTACACCTTC. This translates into CASSQARGTDYGYTF.

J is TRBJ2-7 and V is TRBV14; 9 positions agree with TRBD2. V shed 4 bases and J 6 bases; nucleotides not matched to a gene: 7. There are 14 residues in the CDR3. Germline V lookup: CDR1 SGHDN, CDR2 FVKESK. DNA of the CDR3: TGTGCCAGCAGCCCGAGACTAGCGGCTAGCGAGCAGTACTTC. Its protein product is CASSPRLAASEQYF. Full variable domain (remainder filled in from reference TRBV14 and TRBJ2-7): EAGVTQFPSHSVIEKGQTVTLRCDPISGHDNLYWYRRVMGKEIKFLLHFVKESKQDESGMPNNRFLAERTGGTYSTLKVQPAELEDSGVYFCASSPRLAASEQYFGPGTRLTVT.

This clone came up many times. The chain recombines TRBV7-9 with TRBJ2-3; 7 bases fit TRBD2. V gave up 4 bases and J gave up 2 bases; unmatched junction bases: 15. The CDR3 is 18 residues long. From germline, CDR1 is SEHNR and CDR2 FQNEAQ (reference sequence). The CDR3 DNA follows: TGTGCCAGCAGCTCCCGCATAGTGCGAGCGGGAAACACAGATACGCAGTATTTT. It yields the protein CASSSRIVRAGNTDTQYF.

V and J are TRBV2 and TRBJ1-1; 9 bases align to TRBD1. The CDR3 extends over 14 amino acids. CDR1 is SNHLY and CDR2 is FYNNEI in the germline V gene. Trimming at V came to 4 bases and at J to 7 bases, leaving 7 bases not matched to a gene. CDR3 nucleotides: TGTGCCAGCAGTGGACAGGGGGGGTCGGTTGAAGCTTTCTTT. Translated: CASSGQGGSVEAFF.

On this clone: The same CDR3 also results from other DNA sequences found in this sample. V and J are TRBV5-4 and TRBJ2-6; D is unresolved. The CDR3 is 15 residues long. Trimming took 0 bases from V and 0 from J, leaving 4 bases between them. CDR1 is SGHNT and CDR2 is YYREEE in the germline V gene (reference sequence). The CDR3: CASSLVVSGANVLTF. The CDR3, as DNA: TGTGCCAGCAGCTTGGTCGTCTCTGGGGCCAACGTCCTGACTTTC.

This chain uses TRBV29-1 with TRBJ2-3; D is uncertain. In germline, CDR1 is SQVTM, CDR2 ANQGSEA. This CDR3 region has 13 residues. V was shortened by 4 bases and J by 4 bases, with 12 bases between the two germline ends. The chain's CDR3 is CSVVGSSSDTQYF. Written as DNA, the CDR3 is TGCAGCGTTGTCGGCAGTAGCTCAGATACGCAGTATTTT.

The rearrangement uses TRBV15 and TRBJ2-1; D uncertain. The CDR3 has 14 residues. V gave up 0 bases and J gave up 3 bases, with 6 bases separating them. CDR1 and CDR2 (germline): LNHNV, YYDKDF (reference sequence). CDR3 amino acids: CATSRDQSYNEQFF. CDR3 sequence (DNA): TGTGCCACCAGCAGAGATCAAAGCTACAATGAGCAGTTCTTC.

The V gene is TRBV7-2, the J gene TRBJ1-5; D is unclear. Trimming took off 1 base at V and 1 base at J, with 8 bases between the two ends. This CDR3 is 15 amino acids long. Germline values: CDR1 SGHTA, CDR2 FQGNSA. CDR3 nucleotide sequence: TGTGCCAGCAGCTTAGTCGGGGAAAGCAATCAGCCCCAGCATTTT. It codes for CASSLVGESNQPQHF.

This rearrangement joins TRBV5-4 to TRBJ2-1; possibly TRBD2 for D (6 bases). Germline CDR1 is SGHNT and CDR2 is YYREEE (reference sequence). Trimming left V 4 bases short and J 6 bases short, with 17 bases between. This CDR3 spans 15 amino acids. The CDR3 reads CASSLGVERANEQFF. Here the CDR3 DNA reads TGTGCCAGCAGCCTCGGGGTGGAGCGGGCCAATGAGCAGTTCTTC.

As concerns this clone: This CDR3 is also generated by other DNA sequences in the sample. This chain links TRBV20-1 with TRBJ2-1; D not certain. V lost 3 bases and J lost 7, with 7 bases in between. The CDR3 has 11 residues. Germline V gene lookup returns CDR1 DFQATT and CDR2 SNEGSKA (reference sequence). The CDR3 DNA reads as TGCAGTGCTAGTTTGAGGAATGAGCAGTTCTTC. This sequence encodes CSASLRNEQFF.

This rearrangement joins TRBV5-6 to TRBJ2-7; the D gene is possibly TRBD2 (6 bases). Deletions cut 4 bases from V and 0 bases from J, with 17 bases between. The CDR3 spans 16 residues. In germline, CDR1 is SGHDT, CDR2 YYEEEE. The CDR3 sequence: CASSPSGVADSYEQYF. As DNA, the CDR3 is TGTGCCAGCAGCCCCTCGGGGGTAGCGGACTCCTACGAGCAGTACTTC.

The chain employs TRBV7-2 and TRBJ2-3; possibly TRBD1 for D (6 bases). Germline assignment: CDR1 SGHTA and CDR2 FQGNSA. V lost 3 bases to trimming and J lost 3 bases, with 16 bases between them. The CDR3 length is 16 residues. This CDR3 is CASSFRGPQGTDTQYF. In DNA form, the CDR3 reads TGTGCCAGCAGCTTCAGGGGCCCCCAGGGGACAGATACGCAGTATTTT.

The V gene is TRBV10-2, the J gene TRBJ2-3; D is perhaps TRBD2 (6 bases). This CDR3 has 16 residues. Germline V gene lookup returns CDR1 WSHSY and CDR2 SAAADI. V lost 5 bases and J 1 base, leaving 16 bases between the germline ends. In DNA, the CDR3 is TGCGCCAGCAGTCCCACGGGACTGTTAGGCACAGATACGCAGTATTTT. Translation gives CASSPTGLLGTDTQYF.

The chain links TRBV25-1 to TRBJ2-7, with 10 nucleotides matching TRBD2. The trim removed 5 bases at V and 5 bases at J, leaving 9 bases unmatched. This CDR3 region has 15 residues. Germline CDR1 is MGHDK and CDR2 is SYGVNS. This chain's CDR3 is CASSHSLAGVDEQYF. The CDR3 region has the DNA TGTGCCAGCAGTCATTCCCTAGCGGGAGTGGACGAGCAGTACTTC.

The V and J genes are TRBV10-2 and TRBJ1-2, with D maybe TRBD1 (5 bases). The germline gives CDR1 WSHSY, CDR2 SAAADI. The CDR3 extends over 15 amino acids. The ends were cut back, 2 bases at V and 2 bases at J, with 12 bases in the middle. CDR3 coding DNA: TGCGCCAGCAGTGAGCTTGGGGCTATGAACTATGGCTACACCTTC. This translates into CASSELGAMNYGYTF.

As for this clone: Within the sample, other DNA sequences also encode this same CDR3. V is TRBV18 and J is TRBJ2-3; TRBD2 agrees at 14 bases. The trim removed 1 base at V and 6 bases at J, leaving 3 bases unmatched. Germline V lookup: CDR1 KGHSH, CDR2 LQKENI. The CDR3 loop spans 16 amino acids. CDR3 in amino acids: CASSPLGLAGGDTQYF. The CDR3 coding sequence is TGTGCCAGCTCACCACTAGGACTAGCGGGAGGCGATACGCAGTATTTT.

CDR3 coding DNA: TGTGCCAGCAGGCCCGTGGGTAACTATGGCTACACCTTC. Translated, it gives CASRPVGNYGYTF. The chain employs TRBV5-4 and TRBJ1-2; no clear D gene. Trimming removed 5 bases from V and 1 base from J, with 9 bases in between. Germline-derived CDR1 and CDR2 are SGHNT and YYREEE (reference sequence). The CDR3 length is 13 residues.

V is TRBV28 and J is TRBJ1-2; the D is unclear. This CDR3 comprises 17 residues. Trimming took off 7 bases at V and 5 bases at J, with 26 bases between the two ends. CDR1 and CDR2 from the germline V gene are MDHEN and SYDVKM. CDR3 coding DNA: TGTGCCAGCATCAGAGGGTTTAGTGGCGCCTTGGGGTATGGCTACACCTTC. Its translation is CASIRGFSGALGYGYTF.

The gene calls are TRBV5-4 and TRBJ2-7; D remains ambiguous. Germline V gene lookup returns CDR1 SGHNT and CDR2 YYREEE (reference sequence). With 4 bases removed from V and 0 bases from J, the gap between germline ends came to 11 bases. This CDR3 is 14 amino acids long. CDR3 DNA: TGTGCCAGCAGCCGGACGGCACTCTCCTACGAGCAGTACTTC. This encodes CASSRTALSYEQYF.

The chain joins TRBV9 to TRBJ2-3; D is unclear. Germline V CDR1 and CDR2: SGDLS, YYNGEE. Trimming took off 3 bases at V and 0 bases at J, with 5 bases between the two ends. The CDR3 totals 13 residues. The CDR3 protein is CASSGISTDTQYF. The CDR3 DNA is TGTGCCAGCAGCGGGATTAGCACAGATACGCAGTATTTT. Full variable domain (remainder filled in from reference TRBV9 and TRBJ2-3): DSGVTQTPKHLITATGQRVTLRCSPRSGDLSVYWYQQSLDQGLQFLIQYYNGEERAKGNILERFSAQQFPDLHSELNLSSLELGDSALYFCASSGISTDTQYFGPGTRLTVL.

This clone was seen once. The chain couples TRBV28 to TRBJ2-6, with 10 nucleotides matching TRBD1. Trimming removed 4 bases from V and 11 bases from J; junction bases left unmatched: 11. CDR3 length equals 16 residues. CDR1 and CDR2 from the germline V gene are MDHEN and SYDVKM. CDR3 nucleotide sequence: TGTGCCAGCAGTTCGGGACAGGGGATTCGATCACACGTCCTGACTTTC. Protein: CASSSGQGIRSHVLTF.